This T cell receptor beta chain was captured by sequencing in a study of brain T cells in children with intractable seizures. Germline V lookup: CDR1 SEHNR, CDR2 FQNEAQ (reference sequence). This CDR3 is 13 amino acids long. Trimming took off 3 bases at V and 8 bases at J, with 11 bases between the two ends. Some clones are missing from TCRdb's copy, which holds only in-frame ones; the method was immunoSEQ multiplex PCR. Of under 400,000 clones detected, 93% appear once; the ten largest clones hold roughly 5.7%. Time point in this sample: blood from clinic visit 5 months post-surgery; TSC patient then seizure free. Surgery cases with the highest brain T cell transcript signatures were chosen for sequencing. Before surgery, patients took at least one anti-epileptic drug. This clone has just one count. Its matching antigen is unknown. Study conclusions and caveats: HCMV serostatus was not known, and viral specificity came from CDR3 similarity only. Pre- and post-surgery blood differed in depth, so pre-surgery absences may be undersampling.

This chain links TRBV7-9 with TRBJ2-1; D gene ambiguous. Sequenced here: peripheral blood, sampled about 5 months after surgery. This receptor was taken from a boy less than two years old with tuberous sclerosis and intractable seizures. The CDR3 is CASSFDNRDEQFF. CDR3 coding DNA: TGTGCCAGCAGCTTCGATAATAGGGATGAGCAGTTCTTC.